This T cell receptor beta chain was retrieved from a study of T cell repertoires in cytomegalovirus infection. Study-level information: Both a matching HLA type and CMV infection were indicated by public TCR beta signatures.

From the reads, TCRdb called clonotypes with MiXCR, one entry per CDR3 protein. The table shows approximately 470,000 distinct CDR3 sequences, with roughly 42% occurring only once. Study conclusions and caveats: Across the ex vivo response, the dominant clonotypes were HLA-C-restricted CMV-specific TCR beta clonotypes.

The junction had 6 bases not matched to a gene; V was cut back by 5 bases and J by 0 bases. The CDR3 runs 16 residues. CDR1 and CDR2 (germline): SEHNR, FQNEAQ (reference sequence). Regarding this clonotype: Its antigen is unidentified.

Sequencing was performed on cultured PBMCs, taken from culture after CMV antigen stimulation. The V and J genes are TRBV7-9 and TRBJ2-3, with 9 bases fitting TRBD2. The receptor was derived from a human donor in good health (CMV status not recorded). Some clones in this sample may be carry-over from other donors' samples. CDR3 sequence reads: CASSLRLAESTDTQYF. CDR3 DNA sequence: TGTGCCAGCAGCCTGAGACTAGCGGAAAGCACAGATACGCAGTATTTT. The entire variable domain, with the rest obtained from reference TRBV7-9 and TRBJ2-3, is as follows: DTGVSQNPRHKITKRGQNVTFRCDPISEHNRLYWYRQTLGQGPEFLTYFQNEAQLEKSRLLSDRFSAERPKGSFSTLEIQRTEQGDSAMYLCASSLRLAESTDTQYFGPGTRLTVL.